This T cell receptor (beta chain) was obtained from a study of T cell responses to AZD1222 COVID-19 vaccine. Points from the study as a whole: Dominant at 160-218 and 743-854, vaccine-associated CD4 TCRs also spanned spike.

Sequencing was performed with immunoSEQ multiplex PCR; in TCRdb, only in-frame clones are kept and a portion is missing. This sample carries just under 95,000 clones, roughly 93% of them seen once, and the ten largest clones take 22%. About this clone itself: What it binds is unknown.

The sample in question was peripheral blood, obtained on day 0 of AZD1222 vaccination. The TCR originated in an adult in good health.

CDR3 bases: TGTGCCAGCAGTGTTGGACAATCTTATGGCTACACCTTC. This encodes CASSVGQSYGYTF. The V gene is TRBV2, the J gene TRBJ1-2; D perhaps matches TRBD1 (5 bases). V shed 4 bases and J shed 5 bases, with 11 bases lying between them. CDR1 is SNHLY and CDR2 is FYNNEI in the germline V gene. The CDR3 length is 13 residues.